A selection of T cell receptor beta chains follows, all from one sample in a study of OX40 agonist ivuxolimab in advanced cancers. Sequencing used immunoSEQ multiplex PCR; TCRdb keeps in-frame clones, though not all of them. Seen here are 45,000 to 55,000 clones, about 88% observed once, and the top ten hold about 1.5%. The specimen comprised CD4+ or CD8+ T cells sorted from blood, sampled in a trial of the OX40 agonist ivuxolimab. The receptors shown here come from an adult with an advanced solid tumor such as melanoma, head and neck, liver or kidney cancer. Each CDR3 is given with its conserved first and last residue. The order of the fields is V gene, J gene, clone size, D gene, CDR3 DNA, CDR3 protein. The D gene is left open where the match is weak. Some rows mark clone size as missing; the rest say once, few, many or name a class of expanded clone.

>TRBV7-8|TRBJ2-3|.|.
TGTGCCAGCAGCTTAGCGGTCACAGATACGCAGTATTTT
CASSLAVTDTQYF
>TRBV4-1|TRBJ2-2|.|.
TGCGCCAGCAGCAAAGAGGGGAACCTGAACACCGGGGAGCTGTTTTTT
CASSKEGNLNTGELFF
>TRBV25-1|TRBJ2-2|.|.
TGTGCCAGCAGTCGGGCCGGGGAGCTGTTTTTT
CASSRAGELFF
>TRBV21-1|TRBJ1-5|.|.
TGTGCCAGCAGCCCCCACGTCAGCAGGGGGGATCAGCCCCAGCATTTT
CASSPHVSRGDQPQHF
>TRBV6-5|TRBJ2-7|.|TRBD1
TGTGCCAGCAGTTCCATAGACAGGGGCATAGGTGACGAGCAGTACTTC
CASSSIDRGIGDEQYF
>TRBV7-9|TRBJ1-1|few|.
TGTGCCAGCAGCTCGTACAGCCCCGAAGCTTTCTTT
CASSSYSPEAFF
>TRBV6-6|TRBJ1-5|.|.
TGTGCCAGCAGTTTTTACGGGGGGCAGCCCCAGCATTTT
CASSFYGGQPQHF
>TRBV28|TRBJ2-7|.|TRBD2
TGTGCCAGCAGTTTAACTAGCGAGACCACCTACGAGCAGTACTTC
CASSLTSETTYEQYF
>TRBV28|TRBJ1-5|.|TRBD1
TGTGCCAGCAGCTTTACAGGGGCTAGCAATCAGCCCCAGCATTTT
CASSFTGASNQPQHF
>TRBV5-1|TRBJ2-7|few|TRBD1
TGCGCCAGCAGCTGGGACAGGGGCCCCTACGAGCAGTACTTC
CASSWDRGPYEQYF
>TRBV29-1|TRBJ2-5|.|.
TGCAGCGTGGAGGGCCTAATAGGGGGGGAGACCCAGTACTTC
CSVEGLIGGETQYF
>TRBV7-9|TRBJ1-2|.|.
TGTGCCAGCAGCTTGGGGGCCCGGCGGTATGGCTACACCTTC
CASSLGARRYGYTF
>TRBV19|TRBJ2-2|few|.
TGTGCCAGTAGTCAAGGTTGGACCGGGGAGCTGTTTTTT
CASSQGWTGELFF
>TRBV5-1|TRBJ2-1|.|.
TGCGCCAGCAGCTTGCTGACCAGGGGATACTACAATGAGCAGTTCTTC
CASSLLTRGYYNEQFF
>TRBV7-3|TRBJ2-4|.|.
TGTGCCAGCAGCTTATCAGGGGCGGCCAAAAACATTCAGTACTTC
CASSLSGAAKNIQYF
>TRBV7-2|TRBJ2-7|.|.
TGTGCCAGCAGCTTAAGAAGTGTACCGGCCTACGAGCAGTACTTC
CASSLRSVPAYEQYF
>TRBV15|TRBJ2-5|once|.
TGTGCCACCAGCAGAGGTGATGTAGAGACCCAGTACTTC
CATSRGDVETQYF
>TRBV7-7|TRBJ2-5|.|.
TGTGCCAGCAGCTTAGGGGGGCTAGAGACCCAGTACTTC
CASSLGGLETQYF
>TRBV9|TRBJ2-7|once|.
TGTGCCAGCAGCGTAGATGGGTCTGTGGGTGACGAGCAGTACTTC
CASSVDGSVGDEQYF
>TRBV9|TRBJ1-1|few|.
TGTGCCAGCAGCGTAAGTAGGGAGGGGAACACTGAAGCTTTCTTT
CASSVSREGNTEAFF
>TRBV7-8|TRBJ2-1|.|.
TGTGCCAGCACCTTAGTGGGTCTGAACAATGAGCAGTTCTTC
CASTLVGLNNEQFF
>TRBV11-2|TRBJ2-5|.|TRBD2
TGTGCCAGCAGCCCGGGACTAGCGGAAGAGACCCAGTACTTC
CASSPGLAEETQYF
>TRBV5-1|TRBJ2-5|.|.
TGCGCCAGCAGACAGGAACAAGAGACCCAGTACTTC
CASRQEQETQYF
>TRBV7-8|TRBJ2-1|.|TRBD1
TGTGCCAGCAGCAGACGGGACAGGGGTAATGAGCAGTTCTTC
CASSRRDRGNEQFF
>TRBV5-5|TRBJ2-2|.|TRBD1
TGTGCCAGCAGCTTGCAAGGGGGCGAGGTTGCCTGGGAGCTGTTTTTT
CASSLQGGEVAWELFF
>TRBV4-1|TRBJ1-2|.|TRBD1
TGCGCCAGCAGCTTAGCGGGACAGGACAACGGCTACACCTTC
CASSLAGQDNGYTF
>TRBV5-8|TRBJ1-2|.|TRBD1
TGTGCCAGCAGCTTGCGACAGGGGGAGGGCTACACCTTC
CASSLRQGEGYTF
>TRBV5-6|TRBJ2-5|.|.
TGTGCCAGCAGCTTGAGGGCCGTACAAGAGACCCAGTACTTC
CASSLRAVQETQYF
>TRBV9|TRBJ2-7|.|TRBD2
TGTGCCAGCAGCGTAGGACTAGCGGGTACCATCTCCTACGAGCAGTACTTC
CASSVGLAGTISYEQYF
>TRBV28|TRBJ1-3|once|.
TGTGCCAGCAGCGAAGGGGTCCACTCTGGAAACACCATATATTTT
CASSEGVHSGNTIYF
>TRBV4-1|TRBJ1-1|few|.
TGCGCCAGCAGCCGCCCGACAGCGAACACTGAAGCTTTCTTT
CASSRPTANTEAFF
>TRBV28|TRBJ2-1|.|TRBD2
TGTGCCAGCAGTTTAGCTTTGGGATTCGGCGGGAGCTCCTACAATGAGCAGTTCTTC
CASSLALGFGGSSYNEQFF
>TRBV5-5|TRBJ2-3|once|.
TGTGCCAGCCTCCCCGGCAGGGGGGCAGATACGCAGTATTTT
CASLPGRGADTQYF
>TRBV5-4|TRBJ2-5|few|.
TGTGCCAGCAGCGCGGACTCGTACCAAGAGACCCAGTACTTC
CASSADSYQETQYF
>TRBV19|TRBJ1-1|.|TRBD1
TGTGCCAGTAGCGACGGCGCCAGACAGGGAGGGAACACTGAAGCTTTCTTT
CASSDGARQGGNTEAFF
>TRBV12-5|TRBJ1-1|.|.
TGTGCTAGTGCCTGGAGGGGGGGGAGAGAGGAAGCTTTCTTT
CASAWRGGREEAFF
>TRBV5-1|TRBJ1-6|.|.
TGCGCCAGCAGCTTGGGGGGCCTAGCCGAAAATTCACCCCTCCACTTT
CASSLGGLAENSPLHF
>TRBV19|TRBJ2-7|.|.
TGTGCTTCGGGGGACGGAAGGGTTGGCTACGAGCAGTACTTC
CASGDGRVGYEQYF
>TRBV25-1|TRBJ1-2|once|.
TGTGCCAGCAGTGAGGACTCCTATTCGGGAAACTATGGCTACACCTTC
CASSEDSYSGNYGYTF